Each of the 25 T cell receptor beta chains below was sequenced from the same sample in a study of T cell changes during pregnancy in multiple sclerosis. Assay used: immunoSEQ multiplex PCR; TCRdb lists only in-frame clones, some missing. This sample has 130,000 or so clones, with approximately 96% found just once. This specimen consisted of peripheral blood, obtained after pregnancy. Receptors were obtained from a female donor with multiple sclerosis, enrolled in a pregnancy study.

V and J are TRBV27 and TRBJ2-2; D remains ambiguous. V dropped 3 bases and J dropped 4 bases, with 6 bases sitting between them. CDR3 length equals 13 residues. Germline assignment: CDR1 MNHEY and CDR2 SMNVEV (reference sequence). The chain's CDR3 is CASSFLSTGELFF. CDR3 coding DNA: TGTGCCAGCAGTTTTCTTAGCACCGGGGAGCTGTTTTTT.

This clone was found once. The chain has TRBV2 and TRBJ1-3; 8 bases match TRBD1. The CDR3 consists of 17 residues. After removal of 7 bases from V and 0 bases from J, the junction contained 11 bases not matched to a gene. The germline V gene encodes CDR1 SNHLY and CDR2 FYNNEI. This CDR3 is CASNVIQGASSGNTIYF. CDR3 coding DNA: TGTGCCAGCAATGTGATTCAGGGGGCGTCCTCTGGAAACACCATATATTTT. The complete variable domain, with remaining parts taken from reference TRBV2 and TRBJ1-3, reads EPEVTQTPSHQVTQMGQEVILRCVPISNHLYFYWYRQILGQKVEFLVSFYNNEISEKSEIFDDQFSVERPDGSNFTLKIRSTKLEDSAMYFCASNVIQGASSGNTIYFGEGSWLTVV.

This chain links TRBV5-6 with TRBJ2-7; TRBD1 agrees at 7 bases. Germline CDR1 is SGHDT and CDR2 is YYEEEE. The CDR3 totals 15 residues. With V trimmed by 4 bases and J by 4 bases, 11 bases remained unmatched. The chain's CDR3 is CASSLSGDRRYEQYF. Written as DNA, the CDR3 is TGTGCCAGCAGCCTATCAGGGGACAGAAGATACGAGCAGTACTTC.

The V and J genes are TRBV5-1 and TRBJ1-2; D is uncertain. Trimming cost V 3 bases and J 1 base, with 13 bases left between them. CDR1 is SGHRS and CDR2 is YFSETQ in the germline V gene. The CDR3 extends over 15 amino acids. The CDR3 coding sequence is TGCGCCAGCAGCTCACTACGGGGTAGTAACTATGGCTACACCTTC. Translating it yields CASSSLRGSNYGYTF.

The V gene is TRBV5-1, the J gene TRBJ2-7, with 10 nucleotides matching TRBD2. The germline V gene encodes CDR1 SGHRS and CDR2 YFSETQ. CDR3 length: 14 residues. After removal of 1 base from V and 5 bases from J, the junction contained 3 bases not matched to a gene. The CDR3 region is CASSLILAGDEQYF. In DNA form, the CDR3 reads TGCGCCAGCAGCTTGATCCTAGCGGGAGACGAGCAGTACTTC. Full variable domain (remainder filled in from reference TRBV5-1 and TRBJ2-7): KAGVTQTPRYLIKTRGQQVTLSCSPISGHRSVSWYQQTPGQGLQFLFEYFSETQRNKGNFPGRFSGRQFSNSRSEMNVSTLELGDSALYLCASSLILAGDEQYFGPGTRLTVT.

The chain links TRBV19 to TRBJ2-1; 8 nucleotides agree with TRBD2. With 0 bases clipped from V and 4 bases from J, the junction kept 5 bases outside the gene matches. The CDR3 length is 16 residues. Germline V gene sequence: CDR1 LNHDA, CDR2 SQIVND (reference sequence). Written as DNA, the CDR3 is TGTGCCAGTAGTATAGATCGGGAGGGTTCTTACAATGAGCAGTTCTTC. The encoded protein is CASSIDREGSYNEQFF. Combining the CDR3 with reference TRBV19 and TRBJ2-1 gives the whole variable domain DGGITQSPKYLFRKEGQNVTLSCEQNLNHDAMYWYRQDPGQGLRLIYYSQIVNDFQKGDIAEGYSVSREKKESFPLTVTSAQKNPTAFYLCASSIDREGSYNEQFFGPGTRLTVL.

The CDR3 DNA follows: TGTGCCAGCAGCTTAGCGGGACTACCTTACGAGCAGTACTTC. This gives the protein CASSLAGLPYEQYF. J is TRBJ2-7 and V is TRBV7-9; 7 nucleotides agree with TRBD2. The CDR3 loop spans 14 amino acids. Trimming removed 0 bases from V and 4 bases from J; junction bases left unmatched: 3. The germline CDR1 and CDR2 sequences are SEHNR and FQNEAQ (reference sequence).

The chain uses TRBV6-5 and TRBJ2-7; 8 nucleotides line up with TRBD2. CDR1 and CDR2 from the germline V gene are MNHEY and SVGAGI. V was clipped by 6 bases and J by 3 bases; unmatched bases: 4. The CDR3 runs to 13 residues. The CDR3 DNA is TGTGCCAGCAGGTCTAGCGGGTACTACGAGCAGTACTTC. It encodes CASRSSGYYEQYF.

The chain employs TRBV28 and TRBJ2-7; 13 nucleotides align to TRBD2. J gave up 4 bases and V 3 bases, and 9 bases lay outside the gene matches. This CDR3 has 17 residues. The germline V gene has CDR1 MDHEN and CDR2 SYDVKM. The CDR3: CASSFSRTSGSNYEQYF. The CDR3 DNA reads as TGTGCCAGCAGTTTTTCCCGGACTAGCGGGAGCAATTACGAGCAGTACTTC.

The gene calls are TRBV28 and TRBJ1-4, with 10 bases that match TRBD1. The germline gives CDR1 MDHEN, CDR2 SYDVKM. V was pared by 3 bases and J by 14 bases, with 18 bases of the junction left unmatched. The CDR3 has 17 residues. CDR3 sequence: CASSFMGQGIVLDVLFF. Written as DNA, the CDR3 is TGTGCCAGCAGTTTTATGGGACAGGGGATAGTCCTCGATGTGCTGTTTTTT.

This clone came up once. The CDR3 coding sequence is TGTGCCAGTAGCCCCGACAGGACCTACTACGAGCAGTACTTC. It translates to CASSPDRTYYEQYF. This chain uses TRBV19 with TRBJ2-7, with a weak D call TRBD1 (6 bases). Germline CDR1 reads LNHDA; CDR2 reads SQIVND (reference sequence). V was clipped by 6 bases and J by 3 bases, with 15 bases between them. The CDR3 is made up of 14 amino acids.

The chain combines TRBV28 with TRBJ1-2; D gene uncertain. Trimming pared 7 bases from V and 4 bases from J, leaving 16 bases between. CDR1 and CDR2 (germline): MDHEN, SYDVKM. The CDR3 covers 14 residues. CDR3 region: CASNIPGPSYGYTF. The CDR3 DNA is TGTGCCAGCAATATCCCCGGTCCTAGCTATGGCTACACCTTC.

The rearrangement uses TRBV7-2 and TRBJ1-3; no definite D call. CDR1 is SGHTA and CDR2 is FQGNSA in the germline V gene. CDR3 size: 15 residues. V lost 5 bases and J 1 base, leaving 12 bases between the germline ends. CDR3 sequence: CASSPTAGSGNTIYF. The CDR3 region has the DNA TGTGCCAGCAGCCCGACTGCGGGATCTGGAAACACCATATATTTT.

Written as DNA, the CDR3 is TGTGCCAGTAGACCCGGGACAGCGAGCGGCGAGCAGTACTTC. Its translation: CASRPGTASGEQYF. The rearrangement links TRBV19 to TRBJ2-7, with 7 bases that match TRBD1. Germline CDR1 and CDR2: LNHDA and SQIVND (reference sequence). V shed 6 bases, J shed 6 bases, and the junction held 11 bases outside the gene matches. This CDR3 contains 14 residues. The entire variable domain, with the rest obtained from reference TRBV19 and TRBJ2-7, is as follows: DGGITQSPKYLFRKEGQNVTLSCEQNLNHDAMYWYRQDPGQGLRLIYYSQIVNDFQKGDIAEGYSVSREKKESFPLTVTSAQKNPTAFYLCASRPGTASGEQYFGPGTRLTVT.

This rearrangement joins TRBV5-1 to TRBJ1-4; 9 bases fit TRBD1. The V and J ends lost 0 bases and 5 bases, in that order; junction bases with no gene match: 2. The CDR3 sequence is 15 residues long. CDR1 is SGHRS and CDR2 is YFSETQ in the germline V gene. CDR3 protein: CASSLAGQGNEKLFF. In DNA form, the CDR3 reads TGCGCCAGCAGCTTGGCTGGACAGGGGAATGAAAAACTGTTTTTT.

The genes are TRBV6-5 and TRBJ1-6; D ambiguous. The CDR3 totals 13 residues. Germline CDR1 is MNHEY and CDR2 is SVGAGI. V lost 8 bases and J lost 9, with 14 bases in between. The CDR3 reads CASREGGSSPLHF. CDR3 DNA: TGTGCCAGCCGAGAAGGCGGGAGTTCACCCCTCCACTTT.

This chain joins TRBV2 and TRBJ2-3, with 8 bases aligning to TRBD1. V gave up 11 bases and J gave up 2 bases; unmatched junction bases: 3. Germline V gives CDR1 SNHLY, CDR2 FYNNEI. The CDR3 length is 12 residues. CDR3 in DNA: TGTGCCGGACAGGGTTCCACAGATACGCAGTATTTT. It encodes CAGQGSTDTQYF.

The chain uses TRBV25-1 and TRBJ1-2, with a tentative D call TRBD1 (5 bases). The germline V gene has CDR1 MGHDK and CDR2 SYGVNS. Trimming took 5 bases from V and 7 from J, leaving 14 bases between them. The length of the CDR3 is 13 residues. CDR3 coding DNA: TGTGCCAGCAGTCCCCAGGGCGCTAGTGGCTACACCTTC. Translated: CASSPQGASGYTF.

V and J are TRBV28 and TRBJ1-2; weak D call: TRBD1 (6 bases). The V gene's germline CDR1 is MDHEN and CDR2 SYDVKM. V was clipped by 5 bases and J by 4 bases, with 14 bases between them. The CDR3 runs 14 residues. The CDR3, as DNA: TGTGCCAGCAGTATTATAACAGGGATCTATGGCTACACCTTC. It translates to CASSIITGIYGYTF.

This sequence joins TRBV5-1 and TRBJ2-1; TRBD2 matches 11 bases. V was pared by 4 bases and J by 6 bases, with 6 bases of the junction left unmatched. CDR1 is SGHRS, CDR2 YFSETQ, per germline. The CDR3 sequence is 15 residues long. The CDR3 sequence is CASSIAGGVANEQFF. CDR3 DNA: TGCGCCAGCAGCATAGCGGGAGGGGTAGCCAATGAGCAGTTCTTC. Full variable domain (remainder filled in from reference TRBV5-1 and TRBJ2-1): KAGVTQTPRYLIKTRGQQVTLSCSPISGHRSVSWYQQTPGQGLQFLFEYFSETQRNKGNFPGRFSGRQFSNSRSEMNVSTLELGDSALYLCASSIAGGVANEQFFGPGTRLTVL.

The CDR3 region has the DNA TGTGCCAGCAGTTTGCTAGCGGGCGGACCCAATGAGCAGTTCTTC. It yields the protein CASSLLAGGPNEQFF. This chain links TRBV28 with TRBJ2-1; 8 positions match TRBD2. With V trimmed by 3 bases and J by 6 bases, 7 bases remained unmatched. CDR3 size: 15 residues. The germline CDR1 and CDR2 sequences are MDHEN and SYDVKM.

The V gene is TRBV7-9, the J gene TRBJ1-4, with unresolved D. Germline lookup yields CDR1 SEHNR and CDR2 FQNEAQ (reference sequence). CDR3 length equals 14 residues. The V end was cut by 6 bases, the J end by 3 bases, with 11 bases between. The CDR3 DNA follows: TGTGCCAGCAGACACCGAGGAGCTAATGAAAAACTGTTTTTT. Protein: CASRHRGANEKLFF.

The J gene is TRBJ2-1, the V gene TRBV6-6; D is ambiguous. The CDR3 extends over 14 amino acids. Per the germline V gene, CDR1 is MNHNY and CDR2 is SVGAGI (reference sequence). V dropped 8 bases and J dropped 0 bases, with 11 bases sitting between them. The CDR3 region is CASSLSSSYNEQFF. The CDR3 region has the DNA TGTGCCAGCTCGCTATCTAGCTCCTACAATGAGCAGTTCTTC.

The rearrangement links TRBV12-5 to TRBJ2-1, with a tentative D call TRBD1 (5 bases). There are 14 residues in the CDR3. V gave up 2 bases and J gave up 6 bases, with 11 bases separating them. Germline CDR1 reads LGHNT; CDR2 reads FRNRAP. As DNA, the CDR3 is TGTGCTAGTGGTTTGAGTTTAGGGGTCAATGAGCAGTTCTTC. Translating it yields CASGLSLGVNEQFF.

This chain joins TRBV14 and TRBJ2-7; 8 bases fit TRBD1. The ends lost 4 bases at V and 1 base at J; junction bases unmatched: 9. The CDR3 spans 16 residues. CDR1 and CDR2 from the germline V gene are SGHDN and FVKESK. The CDR3 DNA reads TGTGCCAGCAGCCCCCTGGTGAGGGACAGGTCCTACGAGCAGTACTTC. This sequence encodes CASSPLVRDRSYEQYF.